This T cell receptor (beta chain) was documented in a study of cytomegalovirus exposure and HLA in healthy donors. General study findings and limits: The tendency of first-cohort TCR clusters to co-occur in the 120 or so validation repertoires emerged from a later analysis. It was reportedly the case that the classifier diagnosed cytomegalovirus status with high specificity and sensitivity. The listing of 150 to 200 TCR beta chains classed them as cytomegalovirus-associated.

This CDR3 has 19 residues. The V gene's germline CDR1 is SGDLS and CDR2 YYNGEE. V was pared by 0 bases and J by 0 bases, with 12 bases of the junction left unmatched. This clone was recorded once. The antigen is unknown. The data were produced by immunoSEQ multiplex PCR, yet TCRdb's version contains in-frame clones alone and is incomplete. The repertoire has tens of thousands of clones, approximately 97% of them found once; the top ten carry 1.5% to 2%. The specimen was PBMCs. The chain is built from TRBV9 and TRBJ2-1; 7 bases agree with TRBD2. This receptor was identified in a woman aged 18-35 years in good health and CMV-seropositive. The CDR3 protein is CASSVGLAATRSSYNEQFF. The CDR3, as DNA: TGTGCCAGCAGCGTAGGTCTAGCGGCCACCCGCAGCTCCTACAATGAGCAGTTCTTC.